Each of the 9 T cell receptor beta chains below was sequenced from the same sample in a study of T cells in Graves' hyperthyroidism and ophthalmopathy. TCR beta CDR3 region amplification was performed from RNA transcripts. The primer set for the first-round RT-PCR of the TCR CDR3 was HTBI. TCRdb itself ran the multiplex PCR reads through MiXCR, one entry per CDR3 protein. The table lists 350,000 to 400,000 distinct CDR3 sequences, around a sixth of them singletons. Sequencing used blood. The receptors were sampled from a man aged 18-30 years with Graves' ophthalmopathy.

This clonotype was counted a few times. This chain joins TRBV20-1 and TRBJ2-2; 8 bases line up with TRBD2. This CDR3 is built from 15 residues. V was clipped by 6 bases and J by 5 bases; unmatched bases: 11. From germline, CDR1 is DFQATT and CDR2 SNEGSKA (reference sequence). The CDR3 reads CSARVPGGVTGELFF. The CDR3 coding sequence is TGCAGTGCCCGGGTCCCGGGGGGGGTGACCGGGGAGCTGTTTTTT.

The table lists this clonotype with a few counts. The chain combines TRBV9 with TRBJ2-7; D could derive from TRBD1 or TRBD2 (5 bases each). Per the germline V gene, CDR1 is SGDLS and CDR2 is YYNGEE. The CDR3 runs to 14 residues. V was shortened by 3 bases and J by 1 base, with 11 bases between the two germline ends. The CDR3 loop is CASSEGTRSYEQYF. In DNA, the CDR3 is TGTGCCAGCAGCGAGGGGACGCGTTCCTACGAGCAGTACTTC.

This clonotype showed up just a few times. The rearrangement uses TRBV12-3 or TRBV12-4 and TRBJ1-2; weak D call: TRBD1 (5 bases). The CDR3 runs to 11 residues. Trimming cost V 8 bases and J 9 bases, with 13 bases left between them. CDR3 coding DNA: TGTGCCAGCGCAGGGAGATACCGCTACACCTTC. Translated, it gives CASAGRYRYTF.

This clonotype has a count of ten or more. The chain uses TRBV29-1 and TRBJ2-2; TRBD1 agrees at 10 bases. CDR1 SQVTM and CDR2 ANQGSEA come from the germline V gene. The CDR3 sequence is 15 residues long. V was clipped by 6 bases and J by 4 bases; unmatched bases: 8. CDR3 sequence: CSVGSGTGVTGELFF. The CDR3 bases are TGCAGCGTCGGCTCCGGGACAGGGGTCACCGGGGAGCTGTTTTTT.

As regards this clonotype: This may arise from a read error, as a much more abundant clone is one base away. The chain joins TRBV7-8 to TRBJ1-2; 7 nucleotides align to TRBD1. Germline lookup yields CDR1 SGHVS and CDR2 FQNEAQ. This CDR3 contains 13 residues. The CDR3 here is CASNLNLGGGYTF. Here the CDR3 DNA reads TGTGCCAGCAACTTAAATTTAGGGGGCGGCTACACCTTC.

This clonotype was counted at least ten times. This chain connects TRBV5-1 to TRBJ1-2, with 9 nucleotides matching TRBD1. J lost 6 bases, V lost 4 bases, and 7 bases had no gene match. This CDR3 contains 14 residues. Per the germline V gene, CDR1 is SGHRS and CDR2 is YFSETQ. CDR3 in amino acids: CASSPGQGGDGYTF. The CDR3 nucleotides read TGCGCCAGCAGCCCGGGACAGGGAGGCGATGGCTACACCTTC.

This clonotype was observed at least ten times. J is TRBJ2-5 and V is TRBV7-2, with 11 bases identical to TRBD2. The CDR3 spans 14 residues. Looked up from germline, CDR1 is SGHTA and CDR2 is FQGNSA. V lost 6 bases, J lost 5 bases, and 5 bases stayed unmatched. In DNA form, the CDR3 reads TGTGCCAGCAGATTCACTAGCGGGGGTGAGACCCAGTACTTC. Translating gives CASRFTSGGETQYF.

The V gene is TRBV7-2, the J gene TRBJ2-3; a weak D match, TRBD2 (5 bases). With 1 base removed from V and 2 bases from J, the gap between germline ends came to 13 bases. CDR3 size: 16 residues. CDR1 and CDR2 (germline): SGHTA, FQGNSA. The CDR3 reads CASSLVASRSTDTQYF. The CDR3, as DNA: TGTGCCAGCAGCTTAGTCGCTAGCCGGTCCACAGATACGCAGTATTTT.

This clonotype turned up a few times. The rearrangement uses TRBV4-1 and TRBJ2-7; D is tentatively TRBD1 or TRBD2 (5 bases each). Trimming cost V 0 bases and J 2 bases, with 14 bases left between them. The CDR3 sequence is 16 residues long. Germline V CDR1 and CDR2: MGHRA, YSYEKL. DNA of the CDR3: TGCGCCAGCAGCCAAGAGGGGACCGGTCTCCCCTACGAGCAGTACTTC. It is translated as CASSQEGTGLPYEQYF.